The clone carrying this T cell receptor beta chain came up many times. Antigen unknown. Molecular-barcoded quantitative 5'-RACE produced these TCR beta libraries. TCRdb used MiXCR to reprocess the 5' RACE reads, holding one entry per CDR3 protein. The sample lists some 200,000 distinct CDR3 sequences, 18% occurring once. This entry is derived from a study of CD8 T cells in ankylosing spondylitis. Study conclusions and caveats: Disease-associated clones were reportedly significantly overrepresented in matched ankylosing spondylitis synovial fluid. What seemed typical of ankylosing spondylitis blood was a TCR beta motif built from roughly eight highly homologous variants.

The CDR3 has 12 residues. V dropped 3 bases and J dropped 6 bases, with 8 bases sitting between them. Germline V gives CDR1 SGHRS, CDR2 YFSETQ. The sequence came from a male donor under 30 with ankylosing spondylitis or in good health (not recorded which). Material for sequencing was blood, either unsorted or a sorted T cell fraction (not recorded which). This chain connects TRBV5-1 to TRBJ2-3; D unclear. The CDR3 coding sequence is TGCGCCAGCAGCTCCAACGGGGATACGCAGTATTTT. It translates to CASSSNGDTQYF.